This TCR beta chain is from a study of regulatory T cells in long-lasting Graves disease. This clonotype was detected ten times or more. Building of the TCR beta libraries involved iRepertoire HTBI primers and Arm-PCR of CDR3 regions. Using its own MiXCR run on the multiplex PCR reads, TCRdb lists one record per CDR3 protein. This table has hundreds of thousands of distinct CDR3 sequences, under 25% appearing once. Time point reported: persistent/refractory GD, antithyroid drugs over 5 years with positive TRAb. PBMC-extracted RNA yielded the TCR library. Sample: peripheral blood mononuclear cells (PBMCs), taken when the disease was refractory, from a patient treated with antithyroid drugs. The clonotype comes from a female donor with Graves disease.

DNA for the CDR3: TGTGCCAGCAGCTTAGCGGGGCCAGGGGTCTTTCGGGAGCTGTTTTTT. Its protein product is CASSLAGPGVFRELFF. This chain links TRBV11-2 with TRBJ2-2; a weak D match, TRBD1 (6 bases). Germline lookup yields CDR1 SGHAT and CDR2 FQNNGV. The V and J ends lost 1 base and 9 bases respectively, with 18 bases between them. CDR3 length: 16 amino acids.